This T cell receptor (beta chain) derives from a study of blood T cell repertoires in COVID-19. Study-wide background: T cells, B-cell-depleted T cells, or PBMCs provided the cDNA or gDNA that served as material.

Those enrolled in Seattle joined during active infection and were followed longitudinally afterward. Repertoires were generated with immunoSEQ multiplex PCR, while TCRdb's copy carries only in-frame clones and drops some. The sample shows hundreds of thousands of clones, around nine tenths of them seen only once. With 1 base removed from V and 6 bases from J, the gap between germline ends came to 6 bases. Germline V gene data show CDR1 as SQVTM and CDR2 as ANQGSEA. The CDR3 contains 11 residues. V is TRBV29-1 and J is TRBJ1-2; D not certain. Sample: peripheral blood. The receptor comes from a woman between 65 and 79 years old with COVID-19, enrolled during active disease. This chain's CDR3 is CSVEVRDGYTF. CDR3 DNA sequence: TGCAGCGTTGAAGTTCGGGATGGCTACACCTTC.